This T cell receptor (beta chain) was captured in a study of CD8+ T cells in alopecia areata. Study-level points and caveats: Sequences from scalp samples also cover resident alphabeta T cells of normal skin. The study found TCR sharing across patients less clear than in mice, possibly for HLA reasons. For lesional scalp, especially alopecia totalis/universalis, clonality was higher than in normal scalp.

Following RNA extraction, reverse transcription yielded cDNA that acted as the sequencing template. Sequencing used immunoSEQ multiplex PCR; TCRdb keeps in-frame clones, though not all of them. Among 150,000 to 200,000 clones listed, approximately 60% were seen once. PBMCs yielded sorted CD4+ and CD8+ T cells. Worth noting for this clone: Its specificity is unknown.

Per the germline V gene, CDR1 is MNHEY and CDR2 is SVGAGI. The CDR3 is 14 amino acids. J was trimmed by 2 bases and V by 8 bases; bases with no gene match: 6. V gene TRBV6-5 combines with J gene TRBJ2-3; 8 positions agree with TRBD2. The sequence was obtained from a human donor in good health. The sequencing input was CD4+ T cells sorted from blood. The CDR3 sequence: CASQLAEATDTQYF. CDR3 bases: TGTGCCAGCCAACTAGCGGAGGCCACAGATACGCAGTATTTT.